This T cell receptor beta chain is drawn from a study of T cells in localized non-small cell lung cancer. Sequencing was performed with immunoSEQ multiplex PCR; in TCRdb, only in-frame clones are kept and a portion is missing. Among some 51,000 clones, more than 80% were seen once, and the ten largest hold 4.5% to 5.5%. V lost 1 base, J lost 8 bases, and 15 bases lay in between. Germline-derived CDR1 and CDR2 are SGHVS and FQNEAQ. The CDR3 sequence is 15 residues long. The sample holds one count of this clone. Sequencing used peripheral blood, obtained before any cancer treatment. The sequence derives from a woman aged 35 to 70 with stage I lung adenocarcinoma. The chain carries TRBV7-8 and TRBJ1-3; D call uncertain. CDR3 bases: TGTGCCAGCAGCTTAGGCTCGAGCCGGTGGGACACCATATATTTT. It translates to CASSLGSSRWDTIYF.